A selection of T cell receptor beta chains follows, all from one sample in a study of shared T cell receptors in the human thymus. Only in-frame clones appear in the TCRdb table, and some are missing; sequencing was by immunoSEQ multiplex PCR. Of hundreds of thousands of clones listed, around 87% are singletons. These data were also filed under a second study, of human thymus T cells.

What was sequenced was thymocytes. These TCRs come from a boy less than two years old with a congenital heart defect. Each CDR3 is given with its conserved first and last residue. D genes are given only for firm matches. Rows give clone size only sometimes, using once, few, many, or a class for an expanded clone.

d_gene,abundance,v_gene,j_gene,CDR3nt,CDR3aa
NA,NA,TRBV4-3,TRBJ2-3,TGCGCCAGCAGCCAAGATCGGAGCACAGATACGCAGTATTTT,CASSQDRSTDTQYF
NA,NA,TRBV6-5,TRBJ1-6,TGTGCCAGCAGGGACACGAGCTATTCACCCCTCCACTTT,CASRDTSYSPLHF
NA,NA,TRBV4-3,TRBJ2-1,TGCGCCAGCAGCCAAGAAAGTGCGGGATACAATGAGCAGTTCTTC,CASSQESAGYNEQFF
TRBD1,NA,TRBV6-5,TRBJ1-1,TGTGCCAGCAGGTCGAACAGGGGAGGAACTGAAGCTTTCTTT,CASRSNRGGTEAFF
NA,NA,TRBV7-9,TRBJ2-7,TGTGCCAGCAGCACCATGCACCGGGACAACTCCTACGAGCAGTACTTC,CASSTMHRDNSYEQYF
TRBD1,NA,TRBV6-5,TRBJ2-7,TGTGCCAGCAGTGGGACGGACAGGGACGAGCAGTACTTC,CASSGTDRDEQYF
NA,NA,TRBV18,TRBJ1-1,TGTGCCAGCTCACCACCGGACACAATGAACACTGAAGCTTTCTTT,CASSPPDTMNTEAFF
TRBD1,NA,TRBV13,TRBJ2-4,TGTGCCAGCAGCACGGGACAGGGGGGGGCCAAAAACATTCAGTACTTC,CASSTGQGGAKNIQYF
TRBD1,NA,TRBV2,TRBJ1-5,TGTGCCAGCAGTCGCCGGGACAGGGTATACCATCAGCCCCAGCATTTT,CASSRRDRVYHQPQHF
NA,NA,TRBV27,TRBJ1-6,TGTGCCAGCAGTCGGACAGCCTATAATTCCCCCCTCCACTTT,CASSRTAYNSPLHF
NA,NA,TRBV15,TRBJ1-6,TGTGCCACCAGCAGACTTTACAGGGACAATAATTCACCCCTCCACTTT,CATSRLYRDNNSPLHF
TRBD2,NA,TRBV5-8,TRBJ2-7,TGTGCCAGCAGCAGACCCGGGACTAGCGGGGGGGCGAGAGAGCAGTACTTC,CASSRPGTSGGAREQYF
NA,NA,TRBV23-1,TRBJ2-1,TGCGCCAGCAGCCCTCGTTGGCCCTACAATGAGCAGTTCTTC,CASSPRWPYNEQFF
NA,few,TRBV11-2,TRBJ2-5,TGTGCCAGCAGCTTAAGGACAGCAGTACAACAAGAGACCCAGTACTTC,CASSLRTAVQQETQYF
NA,NA,TRBV11-2,TRBJ2-3,TGTGCCAGCAGCCAGAGTACTACAAGCACAGATACGCAGTATTTT,CASSQSTTSTDTQYF
TRBD2,NA,TRBV5-4,TRBJ2-1,TGTGCCAGCAGCTTGCCTCGACTAGCGGGAGGTAGATACAATGAGCAGTTCTTC,CASSLPRLAGGRYNEQFF
NA,NA,TRBV9,TRBJ2-2,TGTGCCAGCAGCGTAAAAGGGGCCGGGGAGCTGTTTTTT,CASSVKGAGELFF
TRBD1,NA,TRBV19,TRBJ1-5,TGTGCCAGTAGTATATTCCCCCGGACAGGGCGACAGCCCCAGCATTTT,CASSIFPRTGRQPQHF
NA,NA,TRBV5-6,TRBJ2-5,TGTGCCGGTCTTCGGCAGGGGGGAGAGACCCAGTACTTC,CAGLRQGGETQYF
NA,NA,TRBV19,TRBJ1-4,TGTGCCAGTAGCCCGGTCCCGGGTGGTGAAAAACTGTTTTTT,CASSPVPGGEKLFF
NA,once,TRBV29-1,TRBJ1-1,TGCAGCGTTGCCGATCAGTACGCTGAAGCTTTCTTT,CSVADQYAEAFF
NA,NA,TRBV10-3,TRBJ1-1,TGTGCCATCAGTGAGTCGAAAGTTGGGCAGTCGAACACTGAAGCTTTCTTT,CAISESKVGQSNTEAFF